This TCR beta chain emerged from a study of vaccination effects on CD4 cells after COVID-19. The ViraFEST assay expanded antigen-specific CD4+ T cells with viral peptide pools before sequencing. Researchers isolated CD4+ T cells once ten to eleven days of culture had elapsed. This individual contracted SARS-CoV-2 between March and December 2020, as verified by PCR. The ends were cut back, 3 bases at V and 12 bases at J, with 9 bases in the middle. CDR3 length: 11 residues. The germline gives CDR1 SGHTA, CDR2 FQGTGA. Note on this clone: Its antigen is unidentified.

The repertoire was sequenced with immunoSEQ multiplex PCR; TCRdb's copy has only in-frame clones and lacks some. The sample includes approximately 70,000 clones, 60% to 75% of them seen just once. The chain links TRBV7-3 to TRBJ2-1; no clear D. The sample in question was CD4+ T cells from PBMCs cultured with HIV peptides, obtained before COVID-19 vaccination. Subset in this sample: HIV-1 Nef peptide pool negative control/reference culture. The sequence was collected from a human donor who had a prior SARS-CoV-2 infection. In nucleotides, the CDR3 is TGTGCCAGCAGCTTGGGTTTCGCGCAGTTCTTC. It encodes CASSLGFAQFF.